The present T cell receptor beta chain was sequenced within a study of human T cells and chemical hapten exposure. Notes on the study in general: Expanded TCRs showed more large CDR3 clusters than pre-sensitization or healthy control sets.

The germline gives CDR1 SQVTM, CDR2 ANQGSEA. The CDR3 loop spans 13 amino acids. The germline V and J ends were trimmed by 7 bases and 2 bases, with 14 bases remaining between them. The time point was: patch test 1, 2 weeks after DPC sensitization. As for treatment: therapeutic diphenylcyclopropenone sensitization with weekly scalp DPC. In its sample, this clonotype was seen many times. Its antigen is not known. MiXCR, run by TCRdb on the RACE reads, gives a single entry per CDR3 protein. The sample holds under 200,000 distinct CDR3 sequences, roughly 15% seen once. This sample comprised whole blood, obtained in connection with sensitization to the hapten diphenylcyclopropenone (DPC). This TCR was recovered from a woman under 40 with alopecia areata. Some clones in this sample may be carry-over from other donors' samples. The V and J genes are TRBV29-1 and TRBJ1-1, with TRBD1 as a possible D gene (5 bases). The CDR3 coding sequence is TGCAGCGGGGGGATGCGTCGAAACACTGAAGCTTTCTTT. It is translated as CSGGMRRNTEAFF.